Following are 21 T cell receptor beta chains from one sample sequenced in a study of blood T cell repertoires in COVID-19. The protocol was immunoSEQ multiplex PCR, while the TCRdb copy is restricted to in-frame clones and leaves out a portion. The sample lists roughly 76,000 clones; 70% to 80% were seen once. The sequenced material came from peripheral blood. These receptors all come from a human donor in a cohort sampled during active COVID-19.

This clone appeared once. The rearrangement uses TRBV2 and TRBJ2-7; TRBD1 matches 11 bases. CDR3 length: 15 residues. V lost 6 bases and J lost 4; bases outside the gene matches: 8. Per the germline V gene, CDR1 is SNHLY and CDR2 is FYNNEI. The CDR3 spells CASSGGQGAPYEQYF. The DNA of the CDR3 is TGTGCCAGCAGCGGTGGACAGGGGGCCCCTTACGAGCAGTACTTC. The full variable domain, in which reference TRBV2 and TRBJ2-7 provide the parts outside the CDR3, is EPEVTQTPSHQVTQMGQEVILRCVPISNHLYFYWYRQILGQKVEFLVSFYNNEISEKSEIFDDQFSVERPDGSNFTLKIRSTKLEDSAMYFCASSGGQGAPYEQYFGPGTRLTVT.

The rearrangement links TRBV11-2 to TRBJ1-3; tentatively, D is TRBD1 (5 bases). The V gene's germline CDR1 is SGHAT and CDR2 FQNNGV. The CDR3 extends over 16 amino acids. The V end was cut by 1 base, the J end by 0 bases, with 10 bases between. CDR3 in DNA: TGTGCCAGCAGCTTAGCTACAGGATTCTCTGGAAACACCATATATTTT. Translation: CASSLATGFSGNTIYF.

This chain uses TRBV6-6 with TRBJ2-7, with 9 bases that match TRBD1. This CDR3 spans 15 amino acids. CDR1 MNHNY and CDR2 SVGAGI come from the germline V gene (reference sequence). V was clipped by 6 bases and J by 4 bases; unmatched bases: 10. Written as DNA, the CDR3 is TGTGCCAGCAGGCACGTCTCCGGACAGGGGTACGAGCAGTACTTC. It specifies CASRHVSGQGYEQYF.

The CDR3 DNA reads TGTGCTAGTGGTTTGGTCCGTACCGGGACACCTAGAACTGAAGCTTTCTTT. It codes for CASGLVRTGTPRTEAFF. V and J are TRBV12-5 and TRBJ1-1, with D perhaps TRBD1 (6 bases). The V end lost 0 bases, the J end lost 5 bases, and 19 bases lay between the germline ends. The V gene's germline CDR1 is LGHNT and CDR2 FRNRAP. This CDR3 comprises 17 residues. The variable domain in full, with the rest retrieved from reference TRBV12-5 and TRBJ1-1, is DARVTQTPRHKVTEMGQEVTMRCQPILGHNTVFWYRQTMMQGLELLAYFRNRAPLDDSGMPKDRFSAEMPDATLATLKIQPSEPRDSAVYFCASGLVRTGTPRTEAFFGQGTRLTVV.

For the CDR3, the DNA is TGTGCCAGCAGCCAAAAACCTGACAGAGTTAATGAAAAACTGTTTTTT. As protein: CASSQKPDRVNEKLFF. This rearrangement joins TRBV7-6 to TRBJ1-4; TRBD1 is a possible D gene (5 bases). V was clipped by 5 bases and J by 4 bases, with 17 bases between them. The CDR3 has 16 residues. Germline V CDR1 and CDR2: SGHVS, FNYEAQ.

Here the CDR3 reads CASSLWPLAGARLNYEQYF. CDR3 nucleotides: TGTGCCAGCAGTTTATGGCCACTAGCGGGAGCGCGTTTAAATTACGAGCAGTACTTC. This chain uses TRBV28 with TRBJ2-7; TRBD2 matches 11 bases. The J segment lost 4 bases and the V segment lost 0 bases, leaving 14 bases of the junction unmatched. This CDR3 comprises 19 residues. Germline V gene sequence: CDR1 MDHEN, CDR2 SYDVKM.

The chain is built from TRBV11-2 and TRBJ2-7; 10 bases align to TRBD1. The CDR3 is 12 amino acids. Germline V gene data show CDR1 as SGHAT and CDR2 as FQNNGV. Germline trimming cut 5 bases from V and 9 bases from J; bases unmatched to any gene: 4. The CDR3 reads CASSPRTGGQYF. CDR3 bases: TGTGCCAGCAGCCCCCGGACAGGGGGGCAGTACTTC.

The chain is built from TRBV29-1 and TRBJ1-2; no definite D call. CDR1 SQVTM and CDR2 ANQGSEA come from the germline V gene. There are 11 residues in the CDR3. The V and J ends lost 4 bases and 2 bases respectively, with 5 bases between them. CDR3 sequence reads: CSVGANYGYTF. The CDR3 nucleotides are TGCAGCGTTGGGGCCAACTATGGCTACACCTTC. The entire variable domain, with the rest obtained from reference TRBV29-1 and TRBJ1-2, is as follows: SAVISQKPSRDICQRGTSLTIQCQVDSQVTMMFWYRQQPGQSLTLIATANQGSEATYESGFVIDKFPISRPNLTFSTLTVSNMSPEDSSIYLCSVGANYGYTFGSGTRLTVV.

The J gene is TRBJ1-5, the V gene TRBV6-2 or TRBV6-3, with D maybe TRBD1 (6 bases). This CDR3 contains 16 residues. Per germline, CDR1 MNHEY and CDR2 SVGEGT. V was trimmed by 7 bases and J by 4 bases, leaving 20 bases between them. The CDR3 sequence: CASNPSGGARNQPQHF. In DNA, the CDR3 is TGTGCCAGCAACCCCTCCGGGGGGGCGCGTAATCAGCCCCAGCATTTT.

CDR3 DNA: TGTGCCAGTAGTATAGGACAGGGGGCGGGAAACACTGAAGCTTTCTTT. Encoded protein: CASSIGQGAGNTEAFF. The chain has TRBV19 and TRBJ1-1, with 10 bases that match TRBD1. The CDR3 contains 16 residues. The germline gives CDR1 LNHDA, CDR2 SQIVND (reference sequence). V trimming: 1 base; J trimming: 2 bases; junction bases outside the gene matches: 4.

The chain combines TRBV28 with TRBJ1-4; D is unresolved. In germline, CDR1 is MDHEN, CDR2 SYDVKM. The CDR3 has 16 residues. Trimming stripped 2 bases from V and 2 bases from J, with 12 bases between. This chain's CDR3 is CASSLRRPETNEKLFF. The CDR3 DNA reads TGTGCCAGCAGTTTACGGCGCCCGGAGACTAATGAAAAACTGTTTTTT.

V is TRBV27 and J is TRBJ2-5; TRBD2 aligns across 14 bases. Looked up from germline, CDR1 is MNHEY and CDR2 is SMNVEV (reference sequence). J was trimmed by 4 bases and V by 2 bases; bases with no gene match: 6. The CDR3 consists of 17 residues. CDR3 DNA: TGTGCCAGCAGTTTAGGGACTAGCGGGAGTGAGCGAGAGACCCAGTACTTC. It yields the protein CASSLGTSGSERETQYF.

The V and J genes are TRBV7-9 and TRBJ2-2, with D unresolved. Germline CDR1 is SEHNR and CDR2 is FQNEAQ (reference sequence). V was pared by 2 bases and J by 2 bases, with 12 bases between. The CDR3 has 16 amino acids. The CDR3 DNA reads as TGTGCCAGCAGCTTATCCACAACCGATAACACCGGGGAGCTGTTTTTT. Protein: CASSLSTTDNTGELFF.

This clone showed up just a few times. This sequence joins TRBV18 and TRBJ1-5; no clear D gene. V was trimmed by 1 base and J by 2 bases, leaving 12 bases between them. The CDR3 is made up of 16 amino acids. Germline V gives CDR1 KGHSH, CDR2 LQKENI. The chain's CDR3 is CASSPREEPGNQPQHF. In DNA, the CDR3 is TGTGCCAGCTCACCACGAGAGGAACCTGGCAATCAGCCCCAGCATTTT.

The chain combines TRBV3-1 (or the pseudogene TRBV3-2) with TRBJ2-7, with D possibly being TRBD2 (6 bases). Germline V lookup: CDR1 LGHDT, CDR2 YNNKEL (reference sequence). The CDR3 covers 13 residues. V was trimmed by 4 bases and J by 5 bases, leaving 12 bases between them. The CDR3: CASSLGGRDEQYF. The CDR3 DNA reads TGTGCCAGCAGCCTGGGGGGTCGCGACGAGCAGTACTTC.

This chain uses TRBV10-3 with TRBJ2-3, with 10 nucleotides matching TRBD1. CDR1 and CDR2 (germline): ENHRY, SYGVKD. This CDR3 is built from 15 residues. Trimming took 2 bases from V and 4 from J; bases not matched to a gene: 3. The CDR3 DNA follows: TGTGCCATCAGTGAGCCGGGACAGGGGTCAGATACGCAGTATTTT. The encoded protein is CAISEPGQGSDTQYF.

The chain uses TRBV7-8 and TRBJ1-1, with D hard to call. CDR3 length equals 14 residues. The V and J ends lost 3 bases and 1 base respectively, with 9 bases between them. In germline, CDR1 is SGHVS, CDR2 FQNEAQ. CDR3 region: CASSLRPGNTEAFF. Written as DNA, the CDR3 is TGTGCCAGCAGCTTGCGTCCAGGGAACACTGAAGCTTTCTTT.

This rearrangement joins TRBV4-1 to TRBJ2-5, with 10 nucleotides matching TRBD1. V lost 2 bases and J lost 5; bases outside the gene matches: 5. CDR3 length: 15 residues. Germline V gene data show CDR1 as MGHRA and CDR2 as YSYEKL. CDR3: CASSQRQGAWETQYF. Here the CDR3 DNA reads TGCGCCAGCAGCCAAAGACAGGGGGCTTGGGAGACCCAGTACTTC.

The gene calls are TRBV3-1 (or the pseudogene TRBV3-2) and TRBJ2-5; 11 bases fit TRBD2. This CDR3 region has 15 residues. The V gene's germline CDR1 is LGHDT and CDR2 YNNKEL (reference sequence). The junction had 13 bases not matched to a gene; V was cut back by 3 bases and J by 13 bases. The CDR3 DNA reads TGTGCCAGCAGCCAGTCCGGGACTAGCGGAAAAAAGGGGTACTTC. This gives the protein CASSQSGTSGKKGYF.

V usage is TRBV5-1 and J usage is TRBJ1-1, with TRBD1 identical over 11 bases. Germline V lookup: CDR1 SGHRS, CDR2 YFSETQ. With 4 bases clipped from V and 8 bases from J, the junction kept 7 bases outside the gene matches. The CDR3 extends over 14 amino acids. The CDR3: CASSLGTGGREAFF. The CDR3 DNA sequence: TGCGCCAGCAGCCTGGGGACAGGGGGTCGGGAAGCTTTCTTT. Full variable domain (outside the CDR3, taken from reference TRBV5-1 and TRBJ1-1): KAGVTQTPRYLIKTRGQQVTLSCSPISGHRSVSWYQQTPGQGLQFLFEYFSETQRNKGNFPGRFSGRQFSNSRSEMNVSTLELGDSALYLCASSLGTGGREAFFGQGTRLTVV.

The chain combines TRBV20-1 with TRBJ2-3; tentative D call: TRBD2 (6 bases). This CDR3 has 14 residues. V was trimmed by 3 bases and J by 6 bases, leaving 16 bases between them. Germline loops: CDR1 DFQATT, CDR2 SNEGSKA (reference sequence). The CDR3 spells CSASRARRGDTQYF. CDR3 nucleotide sequence: TGCAGTGCTAGTAGGGCTAGGAGGGGCGATACGCAGTATTTT.